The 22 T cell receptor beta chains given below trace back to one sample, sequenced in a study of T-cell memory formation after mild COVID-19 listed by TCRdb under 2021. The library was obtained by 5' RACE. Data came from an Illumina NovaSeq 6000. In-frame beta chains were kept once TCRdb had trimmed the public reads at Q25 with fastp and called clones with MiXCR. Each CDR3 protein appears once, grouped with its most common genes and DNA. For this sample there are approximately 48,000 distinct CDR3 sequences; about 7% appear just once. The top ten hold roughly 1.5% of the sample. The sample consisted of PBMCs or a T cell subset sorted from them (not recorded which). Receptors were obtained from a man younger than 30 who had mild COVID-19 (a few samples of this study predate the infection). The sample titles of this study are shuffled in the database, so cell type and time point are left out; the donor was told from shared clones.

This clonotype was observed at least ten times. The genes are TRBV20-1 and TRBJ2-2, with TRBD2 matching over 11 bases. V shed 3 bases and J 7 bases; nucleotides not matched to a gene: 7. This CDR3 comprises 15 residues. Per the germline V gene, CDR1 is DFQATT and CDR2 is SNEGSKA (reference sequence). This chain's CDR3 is CSARWLAGGDGELFF. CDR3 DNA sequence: TGCAGTGCTAGGTGGCTAGCGGGGGGTGACGGGGAGCTGTTTTTT.

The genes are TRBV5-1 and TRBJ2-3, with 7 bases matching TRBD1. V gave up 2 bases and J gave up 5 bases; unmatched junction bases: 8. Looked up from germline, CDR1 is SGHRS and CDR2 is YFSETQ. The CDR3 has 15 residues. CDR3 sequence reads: CASSFSDRVRDTQYF. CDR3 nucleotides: TGCGCCAGCAGCTTTAGCGACAGGGTGAGAGATACGCAGTATTTT. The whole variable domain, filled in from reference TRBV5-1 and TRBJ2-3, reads KAGVTQTPRYLIKTRGQQVTLSCSPISGHRSVSWYQQTPGQGLQFLFEYFSETQRNKGNFPGRFSGRQFSNSRSEMNVSTLELGDSALYLCASSFSDRVRDTQYFGPGTRLTVL.

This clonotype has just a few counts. For the CDR3, the DNA is TGTGCCAGCAGCCTAGCGGGGGGGCGGAATGAGCAGTTCTTC. It codes for CASSLAGGRNEQFF. V usage is TRBV12-3 or TRBV12-4 and J usage is TRBJ2-1; 12 bases align to TRBD2. This CDR3 contains 14 residues. The V gene end was trimmed by 6 bases and the J gene end by 7 bases; junction bases not matched to a gene: 4.

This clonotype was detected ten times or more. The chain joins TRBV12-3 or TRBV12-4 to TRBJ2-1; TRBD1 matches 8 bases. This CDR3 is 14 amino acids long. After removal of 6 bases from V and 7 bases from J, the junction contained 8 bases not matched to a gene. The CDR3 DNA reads TGTGCCAGCAGCCCAGGGGGCTATCTTAATGAGCAGTTCTTC. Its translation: CASSPGGYLNEQFF.

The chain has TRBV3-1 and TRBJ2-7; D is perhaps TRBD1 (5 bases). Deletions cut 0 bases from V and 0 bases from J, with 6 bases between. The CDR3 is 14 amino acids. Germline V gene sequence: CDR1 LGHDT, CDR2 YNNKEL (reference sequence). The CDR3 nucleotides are TGTGCCAGCAGCCAAGAGGGGCTCTCCTACGAGCAGTACTTC. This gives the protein CASSQEGLSYEQYF.

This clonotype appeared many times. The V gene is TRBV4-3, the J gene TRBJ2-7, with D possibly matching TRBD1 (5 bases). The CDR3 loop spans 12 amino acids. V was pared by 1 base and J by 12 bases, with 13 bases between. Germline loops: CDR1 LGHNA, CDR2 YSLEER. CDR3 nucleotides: TGCGCCAGCAGCCAAGCGTCAGGGTTTTCGTACGTC. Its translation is CASSQASGFSYV.

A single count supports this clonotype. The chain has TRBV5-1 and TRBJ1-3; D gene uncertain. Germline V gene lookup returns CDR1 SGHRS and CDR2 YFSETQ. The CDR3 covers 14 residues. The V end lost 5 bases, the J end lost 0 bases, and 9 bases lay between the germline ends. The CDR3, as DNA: TGCGCCAGCAGTGAGGGCGACTCTGGAAACACCATATATTTT. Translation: CASSEGDSGNTIYF.

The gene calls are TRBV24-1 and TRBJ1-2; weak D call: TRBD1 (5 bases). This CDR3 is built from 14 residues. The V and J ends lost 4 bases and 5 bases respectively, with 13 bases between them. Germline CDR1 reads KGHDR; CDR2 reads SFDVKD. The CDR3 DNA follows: TGTGCCACCAGTGACCGGGACGGGCCTTATGGCTACACCTTC. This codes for CATSDRDGPYGYTF.

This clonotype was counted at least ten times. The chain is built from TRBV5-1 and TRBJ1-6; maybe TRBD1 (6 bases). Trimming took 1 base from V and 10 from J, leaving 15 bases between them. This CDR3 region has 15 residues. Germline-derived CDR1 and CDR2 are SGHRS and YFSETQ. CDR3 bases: TGCGCCAGCAGCTTGAGCTCAGGGGTTGGGTCACCCCTCCACTTT. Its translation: CASSLSSGVGSPLHF.

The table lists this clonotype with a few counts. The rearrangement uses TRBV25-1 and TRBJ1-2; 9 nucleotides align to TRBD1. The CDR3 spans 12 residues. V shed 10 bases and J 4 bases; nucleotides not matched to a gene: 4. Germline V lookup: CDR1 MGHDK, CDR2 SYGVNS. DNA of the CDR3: TGTGCCAACGGGACAGGGACCTATGGCTACACCTTC. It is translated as CANGTGTYGYTF.

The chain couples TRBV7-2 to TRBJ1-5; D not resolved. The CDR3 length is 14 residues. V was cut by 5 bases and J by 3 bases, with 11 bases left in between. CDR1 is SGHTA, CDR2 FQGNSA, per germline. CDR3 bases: TGTGCCAGCAGCCCAGACACCCCCAATCAGCCCCAGCATTTT. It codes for CASSPDTPNQPQHF.

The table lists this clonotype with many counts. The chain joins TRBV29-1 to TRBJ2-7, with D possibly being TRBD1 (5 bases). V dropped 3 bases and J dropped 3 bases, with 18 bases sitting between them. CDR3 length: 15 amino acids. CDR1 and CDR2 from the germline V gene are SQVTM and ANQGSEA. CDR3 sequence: CSVEWLRDRNYEQYF. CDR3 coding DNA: TGCAGCGTTGAGTGGCTTCGAGACAGAAACTACGAGCAGTACTTC.

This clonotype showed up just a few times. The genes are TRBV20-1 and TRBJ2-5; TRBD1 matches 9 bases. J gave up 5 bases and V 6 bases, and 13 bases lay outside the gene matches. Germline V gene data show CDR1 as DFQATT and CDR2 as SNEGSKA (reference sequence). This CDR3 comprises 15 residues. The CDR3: CSAPRTGDGGETQYF. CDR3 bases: TGCAGTGCCCCTCGGACAGGGGACGGGGGGGAGACCCAGTACTTC.

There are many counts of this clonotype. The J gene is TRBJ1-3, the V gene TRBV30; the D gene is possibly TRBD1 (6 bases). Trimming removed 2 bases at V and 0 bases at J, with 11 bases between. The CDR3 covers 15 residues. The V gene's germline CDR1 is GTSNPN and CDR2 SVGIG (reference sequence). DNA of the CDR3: TGTGCCTGGAGTAGGGGGGCCATCTCTGGAAACACCATATATTTT. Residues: CAWSRGAISGNTIYF.

The CDR3 is CASSETRAGANVLTF. As DNA, the CDR3 is TGTGCCAGCAGTGAAACAAGGGCTGGGGCCAACGTCCTGACTTTC. V usage is TRBV2 and J usage is TRBJ2-6; D gene unclear. This CDR3 has 15 residues. The V end was cut by 2 bases, the J end by 2 bases, with 7 bases between. CDR1 is SNHLY, CDR2 FYNNEI, per germline.

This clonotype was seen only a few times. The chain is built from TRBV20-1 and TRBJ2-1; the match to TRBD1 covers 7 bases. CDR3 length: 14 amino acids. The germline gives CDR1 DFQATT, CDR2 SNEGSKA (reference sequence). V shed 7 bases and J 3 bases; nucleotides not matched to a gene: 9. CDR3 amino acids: CSVVTGAYYNEQFF. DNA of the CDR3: TGCAGTGTAGTCACAGGGGCCTACTACAATGAGCAGTTCTTC.

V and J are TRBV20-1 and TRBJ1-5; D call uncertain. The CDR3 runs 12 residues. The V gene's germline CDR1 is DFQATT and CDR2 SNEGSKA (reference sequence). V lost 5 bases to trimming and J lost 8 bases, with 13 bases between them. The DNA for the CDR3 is TGCAGTGCTCAGGACTGGGGAAAGCCCCAGCATTTT. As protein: CSAQDWGKPQHF.

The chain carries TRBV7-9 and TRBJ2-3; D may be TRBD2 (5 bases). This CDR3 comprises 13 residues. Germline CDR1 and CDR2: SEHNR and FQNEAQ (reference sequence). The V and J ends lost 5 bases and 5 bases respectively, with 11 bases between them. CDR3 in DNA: TGTGCCAGCAGCCCCGACGCGGGAGATACGCAGTATTTT. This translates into CASSPDAGDTQYF.

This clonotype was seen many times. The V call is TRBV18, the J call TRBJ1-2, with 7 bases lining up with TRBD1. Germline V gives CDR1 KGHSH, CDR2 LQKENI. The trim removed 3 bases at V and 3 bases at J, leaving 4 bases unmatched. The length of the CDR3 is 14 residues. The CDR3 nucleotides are TGTGCCAGCTCACCGACAGGGCAGGACTATGGCTACACCTTC. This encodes CASSPTGQDYGYTF.

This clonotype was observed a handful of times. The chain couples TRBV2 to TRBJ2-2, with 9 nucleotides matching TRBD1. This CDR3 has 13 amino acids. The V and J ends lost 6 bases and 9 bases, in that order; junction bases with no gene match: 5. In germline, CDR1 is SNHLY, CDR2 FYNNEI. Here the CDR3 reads CASRGQGNWELFF. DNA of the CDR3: TGTGCCAGCAGGGGACAGGGAAATTGGGAGCTGTTTTTT.

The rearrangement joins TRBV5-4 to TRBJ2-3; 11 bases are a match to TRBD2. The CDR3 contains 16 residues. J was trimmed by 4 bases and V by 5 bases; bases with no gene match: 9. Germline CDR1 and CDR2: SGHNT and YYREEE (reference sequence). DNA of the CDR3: TGTGCCAGCAGTAGTTCCGGGACTAGCGGCTCAGATACGCAGTATTTT. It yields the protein CASSSSGTSGSDTQYF.

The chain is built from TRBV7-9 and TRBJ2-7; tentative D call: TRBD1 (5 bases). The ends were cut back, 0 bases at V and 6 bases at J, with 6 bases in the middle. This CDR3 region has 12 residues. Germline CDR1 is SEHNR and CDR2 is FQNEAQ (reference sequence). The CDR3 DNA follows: TGTGCCAGCAGCTTAGCCAGGGCCGAGCAGTACTTC. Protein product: CASSLARAEQYF.